This section outlines one T cell receptor beta chain sequence together with its context. TCRdb's copy holds only in-frame clones and misses some; the assay was immunoSEQ multiplex PCR. The sample consists of roughly 86,000 clones, approximately 86% of them appearing once. CDR1 and CDR2 from the germline V gene are SGHDT and YYEEEE. This CDR3 has 12 amino acids. V was trimmed by 5 bases and J by 4 bases, leaving 9 bases between them. This specimen belongs to a study of OX40 agonist ivuxolimab in advanced cancers. The TCR was taken from an adult with an advanced solid tumor such as melanoma, head and neck, liver or kidney cancer. The specimen was CD4+ or CD8+ T cells sorted from blood, collected in a trial of the OX40 agonist ivuxolimab. V and J are TRBV5-6 and TRBJ1-2; D gene unclear. CDR3 in DNA: TGTGCCAGCAGGTCCAGCTTCTATGGCTACACCTTC. This gives the protein CASRSSFYGYTF.